The 27 T cell receptor beta chains reported below all come from one sample, sequenced in a study of T cell changes during pregnancy in multiple sclerosis. The assay was immunoSEQ multiplex PCR, and TCRdb's table has in-frame clones only and misses some. The sample has tens of thousands of clones, roughly 92% seen once; the top ten hold just under 2%. Sequences were derived from peripheral blood, sampled in the second trimester of pregnancy. The receptors were sampled from a female donor with multiple sclerosis, enrolled in a pregnancy study.

V is TRBV2 and J is TRBJ1-3; 7 bases match TRBD1. The CDR3 length is 17 residues. Germline V lookup: CDR1 SNHLY, CDR2 FYNNEI. The junction had 12 bases not matched to a gene; V was cut back by 2 bases and J by 5 bases. The CDR3 DNA reads TGTGCCAGCAGTGAATCTCCGGGGAGGACAGGAAGAAACACCATATATTTT. Its protein is CASSESPGRTGRNTIYF.

The V call is TRBV6-1, the J call TRBJ2-1, with 7 bases fitting TRBD2. The CDR3 runs to 14 residues. CDR1 and CDR2 from the germline V gene are MNHNS and SASEGT. The trim removed 9 bases at V and 9 bases at J, leaving 14 bases unmatched. The CDR3 DNA follows: TGTGCCAGTGCTTCAAGCGGGAATTTGGGTGAGCAGTTCTTC. Protein product: CASASSGNLGEQFF.

The rearrangement joins TRBV19 to TRBJ2-7; 11 nucleotides align to TRBD2. This CDR3 contains 14 residues. Trimming took 5 bases from V and 4 from J; bases not matched to a gene: 4. Germline CDR1 is LNHDA and CDR2 is SQIVND (reference sequence). The CDR3 coding sequence is TGTGCCAGTAGTGGCGGGACTAGCGGTTACGAGCAGTACTTC. Amino acid sequence: CASSGGTSGYEQYF.

The chain links TRBV5-1 to TRBJ2-2; 7 nucleotides match TRBD1. The V gene's germline CDR1 is SGHRS and CDR2 YFSETQ. This CDR3 is built from 16 residues. The V segment lost 4 bases and the J segment 1 base; nucleotides outside the gene matches: 7. In nucleotides, the CDR3 is TGCGCCAGCAGCCGACACCAGGGGGAGAACACCGGGGAGCTGTTTTTT. Protein sequence: CASSRHQGENTGELFF. Full variable domain (rest looked up from reference TRBV5-1 and TRBJ2-2): KAGVTQTPRYLIKTRGQQVTLSCSPISGHRSVSWYQQTPGQGLQFLFEYFSETQRNKGNFPGRFSGRQFSNSRSEMNVSTLELGDSALYLCASSRHQGENTGELFFGEGSRLTVL.

This clone was seen only a few times. The rearrangement joins TRBV5-1 to TRBJ2-3, with a tentative D call TRBD1 (5 bases). CDR1 and CDR2 (germline): SGHRS, YFSETQ. With 0 bases removed from V and 3 bases from J, the gap between germline ends came to 11 bases. CDR3 size: 15 residues. The CDR3 DNA sequence: TGCGCCAGCAGCTTGGTTCAGGGCTTGACAGATACGCAGTATTTT. It is translated as CASSLVQGLTDTQYF.

The V call is TRBV29-1, the J call TRBJ2-1; 9 nucleotides line up with TRBD1. Germline loops: CDR1 SQVTM, CDR2 ANQGSEA. This CDR3 is 11 amino acids long. The J segment lost 15 bases and the V segment lost 0 bases, leaving 3 bases of the junction unmatched. CDR3 residues: CSVEDGQGSFF. DNA for the CDR3: TGCAGCGTTGAAGATGGACAGGGGTCGTTCTTC.

The chain couples TRBV19 to TRBJ1-5; D unresolved. The V and J ends lost 4 bases and 6 bases respectively, with 10 bases between them. CDR3 size: 13 residues. Germline-derived CDR1 and CDR2 are LNHDA and SQIVND (reference sequence). The DNA for the CDR3 is TGTGCCAGTAGTACCAAACCGGGTCAGCCCCAGCATTTT. This translates into CASSTKPGQPQHF.

The rearrangement joins TRBV4-3 to TRBJ2-7, with TRBD1 as a possible D gene (5 bases). Between the trimmed V and J ends, which lost 1 base and 2 bases, there was a span of 9 bases. The CDR3 is 14 amino acids. The germline CDR1 and CDR2 sequences are LGHNA and YSLEER. The CDR3: CASSQGTDTYEQYF. CDR3 DNA: TGCGCCAGCAGCCAAGGGACGGACACCTACGAGCAGTACTTC.

The rearrangement uses TRBV27 and TRBJ2-3, with TRBD1 matching 11 bases. Germline V gene data show CDR1 as MNHEY and CDR2 as SMNVEV (reference sequence). V was clipped by 8 bases and J by 5 bases; unmatched bases: 9. This CDR3 is 15 amino acids long. CDR3 region: CASALRTGGKDTQYF. The CDR3, as DNA: TGTGCCAGCGCGTTACGGACAGGGGGCAAAGATACGCAGTATTTT.

Only a few counts were recorded for this clone. V is TRBV15 and J is TRBJ2-7; 10 bases map to TRBD2. V shed 5 bases and J 5 bases; nucleotides not matched to a gene: 9. The CDR3 length is 15 residues. Germline V gives CDR1 LNHNV, CDR2 YYDKDF (reference sequence). The CDR3: CATSSQAGGPDEQYF. CDR3 bases: TGTGCCACCAGCTCTCAAGCGGGGGGGCCGGACGAGCAGTACTTC.

The rearrangement uses TRBV6-1 and TRBJ1-2, with a weak D call TRBD1 (5 bases). CDR3 length: 13 amino acids. Germline CDR1 is MNHNS and CDR2 is SASEGT. Trimming removed 1 base at V and 8 bases at J, with 11 bases between. The DNA for the CDR3 is TGTGCCAGCAGTGAAGGGCAGGGAGGCGGCTACACCTTC. Amino acids: CASSEGQGGGYTF.

This rearrangement joins TRBV4-2 to TRBJ2-6; 7 bases align to TRBD1. The CDR3 is 19 residues long. CDR1 is LGHNA and CDR2 is YNFKEQ in the germline V gene. V lost 0 bases and J lost 1; bases outside the gene matches: 9. The DNA for the CDR3 is TGTGCCAGCAGCCAAGATCTGGCAGGGGGATGGTCTGGGGCCAACGTCCTGACTTTC. Translating gives CASSQDLAGGWSGANVLTF.

This chain uses TRBV2 with TRBJ2-1; TRBD2 aligns across 11 bases. The CDR3 is made up of 13 amino acids. From germline, CDR1 is SNHLY and CDR2 FYNNEI. V shed 6 bases, J shed 8 bases, and the junction held 3 bases outside the gene matches. CDR3 sequence reads: CASRELAGDEQFF. The CDR3 DNA reads TGTGCCAGCAGGGAACTAGCGGGGGATGAGCAGTTCTTC. The full variable domain, with the rest looked up from reference TRBV2 and TRBJ2-1, is EPEVTQTPSHQVTQMGQEVILRCVPISNHLYFYWYRQILGQKVEFLVSFYNNEISEKSEIFDDQFSVERPDGSNFTLKIRSTKLEDSAMYFCASRELAGDEQFFGPGTRLTVL.

The J gene is TRBJ1-5, the V gene TRBV27; 9 bases align to TRBD1. In germline, CDR1 is MNHEY, CDR2 SMNVEV (reference sequence). The CDR3 consists of 15 residues. Unmatched junction bases numbered 8, after V lost 5 bases and J lost 6 bases. CDR3 in amino acids: CASSLTGGRGQPQHF. As DNA, the CDR3 is TGTGCCAGCAGTCTTACAGGGGGCCGCGGTCAGCCCCAGCATTTT.

The chain has TRBV6-1 and TRBJ1-1; 7 bases map to TRBD1. This CDR3 is 14 amino acids long. Trimming took 6 bases from V and 3 from J; bases not matched to a gene: 7. Germline V gives CDR1 MNHNS, CDR2 SASEGT. CDR3 sequence: CASSLYDRDTEAFF. CDR3 DNA sequence: TGTGCCAGCAGCCTCTATGACAGGGACACTGAAGCTTTCTTT.

V is TRBV5-1 and J is TRBJ1-1, with D hard to call. Germline loops: CDR1 SGHRS, CDR2 YFSETQ. Trimming cost V 0 bases and J 0 bases, with 6 bases left between them. The CDR3 extends over 14 amino acids. The CDR3 loop reads CASSLEDLNTEAFF. In DNA form, the CDR3 reads TGCGCCAGCAGCTTGGAGGACTTGAACACTGAAGCTTTCTTT.

The rearrangement links TRBV2 to TRBJ1-2; D perhaps matches TRBD1 (5 bases). With 3 bases removed from V and 4 bases from J, the gap between germline ends came to 9 bases. CDR1 SNHLY and CDR2 FYNNEI come from the germline V gene. This CDR3 is built from 13 residues. As DNA, the CDR3 is TGTGCCAGCAGTGACGGGGGTTCCTATGGCTACACCTTC. It codes for CASSDGGSYGYTF.

The V gene is TRBV9, the J gene TRBJ2-1, with D perhaps TRBD2 (6 bases). Germline V lookup: CDR1 SGDLS, CDR2 YYNGEE. The CDR3 totals 12 residues. Trimming removed 3 bases from V and 7 bases from J, with 8 bases in between. The CDR3 region is CASSGGRNEQFF. CDR3 DNA sequence: TGTGCCAGCAGCGGGGGGAGGAATGAGCAGTTCTTC.

J is TRBJ1-1 and V is TRBV2, with D possibly being TRBD1 (5 bases). V lost 3 bases, J lost 4 bases, and 9 bases lay in between. CDR1 is SNHLY and CDR2 is FYNNEI in the germline V gene. The CDR3 has 13 amino acids. This CDR3 reads CASSEGRVTEAFF. The CDR3, as DNA: TGTGCCAGCAGTGAGGGGCGTGTCACTGAAGCTTTCTTT.

V gene TRBV2 combines with J gene TRBJ2-7; 8 positions match TRBD2. The CDR3 is made up of 15 amino acids. Germline CDR1 reads SNHLY; CDR2 reads FYNNEI. The J segment lost 0 bases and the V segment lost 1 base, leaving 2 bases of the junction unmatched. CDR3 DNA sequence: TGTGCCAGCAGTGAAGAAAGCGGGAGCTCCTACGAGCAGTACTTC. This gives the protein CASSEESGSSYEQYF.

For the CDR3, the DNA is TGTGCCAGCAAAGGGACAGGGGGCCCAGATACGCAGTATTTT. It codes for CASKGTGGPDTQYF. This chain joins TRBV2 and TRBJ2-3; 12 positions agree with TRBD1. The V gene's germline CDR1 is SNHLY and CDR2 FYNNEI. The CDR3 covers 14 residues. The V and J ends lost 7 bases and 4 bases, in that order; junction bases with no gene match: 3.

The gene calls are TRBV5-1 and TRBJ2-7, with no clear D. Between the trimmed V and J ends, which lost 4 bases and 0 bases, there was a span of 8 bases. The CDR3 loop spans 13 amino acids. Germline V lookup: CDR1 SGHRS, CDR2 YFSETQ. In DNA form, the CDR3 reads TGCGCCAGCAGCCCCAGTCTCTCCTACGAGCAGTACTTC. This sequence encodes CASSPSLSYEQYF.

This chain joins TRBV9 and TRBJ1-2, with 8 bases fitting TRBD1. The V gene's germline CDR1 is SGDLS and CDR2 YYNGEE. V gave up 4 bases and J gave up 7 bases; unmatched junction bases: 12. The CDR3 totals 15 residues. This CDR3 reads CASSLGDPGGGGYTF. DNA of the CDR3: TGTGCCAGCAGCCTAGGGGACCCAGGGGGCGGTGGCTACACCTTC. The complete variable domain, with remaining parts taken from reference TRBV9 and TRBJ1-2, reads DSGVTQTPKHLITATGQRVTLRCSPRSGDLSVYWYQQSLDQGLQFLIQYYNGEERAKGNILERFSAQQFPDLHSELNLSSLELGDSALYFCASSLGDPGGGGYTFGSGTRLTVV.

V and J are TRBV10-1 and TRBJ2-4, with 7 nucleotides matching TRBD1. The CDR3 is 16 residues long. J lost 5 bases, V lost 5 bases, and 12 bases had no gene match. Germline V gene data show CDR1 as WNHNN and CDR2 as SYGVQD (reference sequence). CDR3 sequence (DNA): TGCGCCAGCAGTATTGCCGGACAGGAGGAAGAAAACATTCAGTACTTC. Its translation is CASSIAGQEEENIQYF.

This clone has only one observation. The V call is TRBV15, the J call TRBJ2-2, with D possibly TRBD2 on 5 matching bases. Deletions cut 3 bases from V and 6 bases from J, with 11 bases between. The CDR3 spans 14 residues. Looked up from germline, CDR1 is LNHNV and CDR2 is YYDKDF (reference sequence). CDR3 DNA sequence: TGTGCCACCAGCAGGGCAGCCGGGGCCGGGGAGCTGTTTTTT. Amino acid sequence: CATSRAAGAGELFF.

The chain joins TRBV2 to TRBJ2-7; 12 nucleotides align to TRBD2. The germline CDR1 and CDR2 sequences are SNHLY and FYNNEI. Trimming at V came to 6 bases and at J to 0 bases, leaving 6 bases not matched to a gene. The CDR3 runs 16 residues. CDR3: CASRGGLAGLSYEQYF. CDR3 sequence (DNA): TGTGCCAGCAGGGGGGGACTAGCGGGCCTCTCCTACGAGCAGTACTTC.

This chain connects TRBV4-3 to TRBJ2-3; 11 nucleotides agree with TRBD2. This CDR3 is built from 16 residues. Per germline, CDR1 LGHNA and CDR2 YSLEER. With 5 bases clipped from V and 0 bases from J, the junction kept 4 bases outside the gene matches. The CDR3 sequence is CASSFLAGGSTDTQYF. As DNA, the CDR3 is TGCGCCAGCAGCTTCCTAGCGGGGGGCAGCACAGATACGCAGTATTTT.